This T cell receptor (beta chain) was sequenced in a study of blood T cell repertoires in COVID-19. The overall study: COVID-19 samples collected from the United States, Italy and Spain covered acute and convalescent phases. From T cells, B-cell-depleted T cells, or PBMCs came the material, which was cDNA or gDNA.

This clone was detected once. Trimming took off 4 bases at V and 1 base at J, with 11 bases between the two ends. The CDR3 loop spans 14 amino acids. Germline V gene sequence: CDR1 MGHRA, CDR2 YSYEKL. As handled by the study authors: Nucleated cell number was recorded as an estimate derived from reference gene primer amplification. Some clones are missing from TCRdb's copy, which holds only in-frame ones; the method was immunoSEQ multiplex PCR. The V and J calls and clone size are taken from that table; D and trimming were inferred from the DNA. The table includes under 120,000 clones, more than 75% detected once.

The source material was peripheral blood. V and J are TRBV4-1 and TRBJ2-7, with D uncertain. The TCR originated in a human donor in a cohort sampled during active COVID-19. The CDR3 coding sequence is TGCGCCAGCAGCCCTGGCAGGCGTTCCTACGAGCAGTACTTC. Its translation: CASSPGRRSYEQYF.